This T cell receptor (beta chain) originates from a study of regulatory T cells in long-lasting Graves disease. With iRepertoire HTBI primers and Arm-PCR of CDR3 regions, TCR beta libraries were built. Using its own MiXCR run on the multiplex PCR reads, TCRdb lists one record per CDR3 protein. The data contain hundreds of thousands of distinct CDR3 sequences, around an eighth of them singletons. Time point: newly diagnosed GD, antithyroid drugs for less than 3 months. Isolated PBMC RNA provided the starting material for the TCR library. The V gene's germline CDR1 is DFQATT and CDR2 SNEGSKA (reference sequence). The length of the CDR3 is 15 residues. V shed 4 bases, J shed 2 bases, and the junction held 8 bases outside the gene matches. These data also featured in a second study, about T cells in Graves' hyperthyroidism and ophthalmopathy.

The material sequenced was peripheral blood mononuclear cells (PBMCs), taken at new diagnosis, from a patient treated with antithyroid drugs. The origin of this receptor is a man aged 25 to 40 with Graves disease. The chain has TRBV20-1 and TRBJ2-3; 8 bases fit TRBD2. CDR3 sequence reads: CSANPGLESTDTQYF. CDR3 DNA sequence: TGCAGTGCTAACCCGGGACTAGAGTCCACAGATACGCAGTATTTT.